This entry concerns a single T cell receptor beta chain. The antigen is undetermined. The junction does not match germline at one end; this may be a read error. The sample belongs to a study of cytomegalovirus exposure and HLA in healthy donors. Study-level information: A previous analysis identified 95 million to 140 million unique TCR beta sequences derived from around 200 million T cells. Membership in the Caucasian-associated ancestry cluster was found for around 85% of fewer than 450 genotyped donors.

The PCR was carried out with 60 Vbeta primers and 13 Jbeta primers. The protocol was immunoSEQ multiplex PCR, while the TCRdb copy is restricted to in-frame clones and leaves out a portion. The repertoire has under 200,000 clones, roughly two thirds of them found once; the top ten carry about 2.5%. Points from the study as a whole: It was about 150 TCR beta chains that were listed as cytomegalovirus-associated. Per a prior analysis, the majority of TCR beta V segments were productive roughly 90% or roughly 30% of the time.

This CDR3 contains 13 residues. Germline V CDR1 and CDR2: LGHNA, YSLEER. The chain is built from TRBV4-3 and TRBJ1-2; D unclear. Sequencing used PBMCs. The receptor was derived from a woman in her 40s in good health and CMV-seropositive. As DNA, the CDR3 is TGCGCCAGCAGGCAAGGGCATAACTATGGCTACACCTTC. It encodes CASRQGHNYGYTF.